The source of this T cell receptor (beta chain) is a study of cytomegalovirus exposure and HLA in healthy donors. In regard to this clone: Its antigen is currently unknown.

Broader study findings: A later analysis reportedly found fewer N-insertions in an Asian-associated ancestry cluster than the approximately 700-donor mean. In a later analysis, V- and J-gene trimming of beta chains associated with a DCLRE1C missense variant, replicated independently.

PCR was performed using 60 Vbeta and 13 Jbeta primers. Here immunoSEQ multiplex PCR was the method, and the copy in TCRdb shows in-frame clones only, minus some. This table holds about 130,000 clones, 60% to 80% found once. Germline values: CDR1 SGHRS, CDR2 YFSETQ. V lost 0 bases and J 7 bases, leaving 10 bases between the germline ends. The CDR3 has 14 residues. The clonotype originates from a man aged 50-60 years in good health and CMV-seronegative. The rearrangement links TRBV5-1 to TRBJ1-4, with unresolved D. The sequenced sample was PBMCs. The CDR3 region has the DNA TGCGCCAGCAGCTTGGAGCATGGTGGTGAAAAACTGTTTTTT. Its protein product is CASSLEHGGEKLFF.